The 28 T cell receptor beta chains reported below all come from one sample, sequenced in a study of control samples from healthy donors and cancer patients. Data came from immunoSEQ multiplex PCR; TCRdb stores just in-frame clones and leaves some out. The table shows some 150,000 clones, with 90% to 95% occurring only once. Material for sequencing was PBMCs. These receptors all come from a man aged 60 to 69 with colorectal cancer.

This chain links TRBV5-6 with TRBJ2-7; D is unclear. CDR3 length: 14 residues. V shed 1 base and J shed 0 bases, with 8 bases lying between them. In germline, CDR1 is SGHDT, CDR2 YYEEEE. For the CDR3, the DNA is TGTGCCAGCAGCTTGTTTGGAAACTCCTACGAGCAGTACTTC. It is translated as CASSLFGNSYEQYF.

This chain connects TRBV3-1 (or the pseudogene TRBV3-2) to TRBJ1-4; a possible D gene is TRBD1 (5 bases). The CDR3 has 11 amino acids. Looked up from germline, CDR1 is LGHDT and CDR2 is YNNKEL (reference sequence). Between the trimmed V and J ends, which lost 1 base and 12 bases, there was a span of 6 bases. CDR3: CASSQGRELFF. The CDR3 nucleotides are TGTGCCAGCAGCCAAGGCAGGGAACTGTTTTTT.

The CDR3 region is CASTRTGGGNEQYF. CDR3 nucleotide sequence: TGTGCCAGCACACGGACAGGGGGAGGGAACGAGCAGTACTTC. The chain carries TRBV18 and TRBJ2-7; 10 nucleotides line up with TRBD1. J was trimmed by 5 bases and V by 8 bases; bases with no gene match: 9. Germline V CDR1 and CDR2: KGHSH, LQKENI. CDR3 length: 14 amino acids.

The V call is TRBV10-3, the J call TRBJ2-7, with D possibly being TRBD1 (6 bases). This CDR3 is built from 14 residues. CDR1 ENHRY and CDR2 SYGVKD come from the germline V gene. Between the trimmed V and J ends, which lost 3 bases and 2 bases, there was a span of 11 bases. Here the CDR3 reads CAISERDTPYEQYF. The CDR3 nucleotides are TGTGCCATCAGTGAAAGGGACACACCCTACGAGCAGTACTTC.

This clone was recorded once. The chain joins TRBV3-1 (or the pseudogene TRBV3-2) to TRBJ2-7, with a possible D match to TRBD2 (6 bases). V lost 2 bases and J lost 2, with 10 bases in between. The CDR3 contains 14 residues. Germline values: CDR1 LGHDT, CDR2 YNNKEL (reference sequence). Written as DNA, the CDR3 is TGTGCCAGCAGCCAAAGTAGGAGGGCCTACGAGCAGTACTTC. Translated, it gives CASSQSRRAYEQYF.

This sequence joins TRBV19 and TRBJ2-2; weak D call: TRBD1 (7 bases). Deletions cut 3 bases from V and 5 bases from J, with 13 bases between. CDR1 LNHDA and CDR2 SQIVND come from the germline V gene (reference sequence). CDR3 length: 15 residues. This CDR3 is CASSMVQGGTGELFF. For the CDR3, the DNA is TGTGCCAGTAGTATGGTGCAGGGGGGTACCGGGGAGCTGTTTTTT.

The chain links TRBV24-1 to TRBJ2-5; D unresolved. This CDR3 region has 13 residues. Germline values: CDR1 KGHDR, CDR2 SFDVKD. Between the trimmed V and J ends, which lost 4 bases and 2 bases, there was a span of 7 bases. CDR3: CATSETTQETQYF. The CDR3 DNA is TGTGCCACCAGTGAGACGACTCAAGAGACCCAGTACTTC.

This clone occurred once. The chain is built from TRBV18 and TRBJ2-2, with TRBD1 identical over 8 bases. Germline trimming cut 3 bases from V and 0 bases from J; bases unmatched to any gene: 9. CDR3 length equals 18 residues. CDR1 and CDR2 from the germline V gene are KGHSH and LQKENI. CDR3 in amino acids: CASSPPTGVRANTGELFF. The CDR3 DNA reads as TGTGCCAGCTCACCGCCGACAGGGGTCCGGGCGAACACCGGGGAGCTGTTTTTT.

J is TRBJ1-2 and V is TRBV5-1; TRBD1 aligns across 7 bases. Germline trimming cut 4 bases from V and 8 bases from J; bases unmatched to any gene: 5. CDR1 SGHRS and CDR2 YFSETQ come from the germline V gene. CDR3 length: 12 amino acids. CDR3 nucleotides: TGCGCCAGCAGCCTGCAGGGGGGAGGCTACACCTTC. Translation gives CASSLQGGGYTF.

The V call is TRBV5-5, the J call TRBJ1-2; D is undetermined. CDR3 length equals 15 residues. V shed 1 base and J shed 0 bases, with 10 bases lying between them. Germline CDR1 and CDR2: SGHKS and YYEKEE (reference sequence). The CDR3 spells CASSLSAVANYGYTF. CDR3 in DNA: TGTGCCAGCAGCTTGTCGGCGGTGGCTAACTATGGCTACACCTTC.

The chain couples TRBV9 to TRBJ2-1; no definite D call. CDR1 is SGDLS, CDR2 YYNGEE, per germline. This CDR3 has 13 residues. V was cut by 0 bases and J by 9 bases, with 10 bases left in between. CDR3 sequence: CASSVGIVGEQFF. The CDR3 nucleotides are TGTGCCAGCAGCGTAGGGATTGTGGGTGAGCAGTTCTTC.

V gene TRBV6-2 or TRBV6-3 combines with J gene TRBJ2-7; perhaps TRBD2 as D (5 bases). Germline assignment: CDR1 MNHEY and CDR2 SVGEGT. There are 15 residues in the CDR3. The V and J ends lost 2 bases and 0 bases respectively, with 11 bases between them. CDR3 in amino acids: CASSYEGAGSYEQYF. DNA of the CDR3: TGTGCCAGCAGTTACGAGGGCGCGGGCTCCTACGAGCAGTACTTC.

V and J are TRBV7-9 and TRBJ1-2, with a tentative D call TRBD1 (6 bases). The germline V and J ends were trimmed by 5 bases and 2 bases, with 18 bases remaining between them. The germline gives CDR1 SEHNR, CDR2 FQNEAQ (reference sequence). The CDR3 is 16 amino acids. CDR3 nucleotides: TGTGCCAGCAGCATCCGGCGGGGGGCGCAGAACTATGGCTACACCTTC. Amino acids: CASSIRRGAQNYGYTF. Supplemented by reference TRBV7-9 and TRBJ1-2, the full variable domain reads DTGVSQNPRHKITKRGQNVTFRCDPISEHNRLYWYRQTLGQGPEFLTYFQNEAQLEKSRLLSDRFSAERPKGSFSTLEIQRTEQGDSAMYLCASSIRRGAQNYGYTFGSGTRLTVV.

The chain is built from TRBV9 and TRBJ2-1; 7 positions agree with TRBD1. The germline CDR1 and CDR2 sequences are SGDLS and YYNGEE. CDR3 length: 15 amino acids. With V trimmed by 2 bases and J by 7 bases, 9 bases remained unmatched. The chain's CDR3 is CASSVSGTVRNEQFF. The CDR3, as DNA: TGTGCCAGCAGCGTTTCCGGGACAGTAAGAAATGAGCAGTTCTTC.

This chain links TRBV11-3 with TRBJ1-2; D not resolved. Germline CDR1 SGHNT, CDR2 YENEEA. This CDR3 is 14 amino acids long. Trimming stripped 0 bases from V and 8 bases from J, with 13 bases between. As DNA, the CDR3 is TGTGCCAGCAGCTTAGAGCAGGAACCTAACGGCTACACCTTC. This sequence encodes CASSLEQEPNGYTF.

This sequence joins TRBV5-6 and TRBJ2-3; tentatively, D is TRBD1 or TRBD2 (5 bases each). This CDR3 is 13 amino acids long. The germline V gene has CDR1 SGHDT and CDR2 YYEEEE. The V gene lost 4 bases and the J gene lost 6 bases, with 12 bases spanning the gap. The CDR3 loop reads CASSAIGGDTQYF. The CDR3 DNA is TGTGCCAGCAGCGCCATTGGGGGTGATACGCAGTATTTT.

The chain links TRBV27 to TRBJ2-5, with D possibly TRBD1 on 7 matching bases. The CDR3 has 15 amino acids. Germline V lookup: CDR1 MNHEY, CDR2 SMNVEV (reference sequence). Deletions cut 3 bases from V and 3 bases from J, with 14 bases between. CDR3 region: CASSFWRGTEETQYF. CDR3 in DNA: TGTGCCAGCAGTTTCTGGAGGGGGACAGAAGAGACCCAGTACTTC.

This clone was counted once. The sample carries other DNA sequences with the same CDR3. The chain combines TRBV5-1 with TRBJ2-4, with D possibly TRBD1 on 5 matching bases. Between the trimmed V and J ends, which lost 4 bases and 0 bases, there was a span of 11 bases. Per the germline V gene, CDR1 is SGHRS and CDR2 is YFSETQ. The CDR3 has 15 amino acids. Written as DNA, the CDR3 is TGCGCCAGCAGCCCTGGGGCTTTAGCCAAAAACATTCAGTACTTC. This encodes CASSPGALAKNIQYF.

V gene TRBV11-2 combines with J gene TRBJ1-1, with TRBD1 as a possible D gene (5 bases). Germline V lookup: CDR1 SGHAT, CDR2 FQNNGV. The V gene lost 3 bases and the J gene lost 5 bases, with 7 bases spanning the gap. This CDR3 has 12 residues. Here the CDR3 DNA reads TGTGCCAGCAGCTTGTGGGGGACTGAAGCTTTCTTT. It translates to CASSLWGTEAFF.

V usage is TRBV3-1 (or the pseudogene TRBV3-2) and J usage is TRBJ2-3; 11 nucleotides line up with TRBD2. This CDR3 spans 18 amino acids. The germline CDR1 and CDR2 sequences are LGHDT and YNNKEL (reference sequence). Losses at the gene ends were 0 bases for V and 1 base for J; bases not matched to a gene: 6. CDR3 sequence reads: CASSQDSTSGGGTDTQYF. CDR3 nucleotide sequence: TGTGCCAGCAGCCAAGATAGCACTAGCGGGGGTGGCACAGATACGCAGTATTTT.

The V and J genes are TRBV5-4 and TRBJ2-5; 8 bases align to TRBD1. Trimming at V came to 2 bases and at J to 5 bases, leaving 8 bases not matched to a gene. This CDR3 is 15 amino acids long. The V gene's germline CDR1 is SGHNT and CDR2 YYREEE (reference sequence). In DNA form, the CDR3 reads TGTGCCAGCAGCTTAAGGACAGGGTATACGGAGACCCAGTACTTC. Amino acids: CASSLRTGYTETQYF.

V usage is TRBV5-6 and J usage is TRBJ2-3; D may match TRBD1 or TRBD2 (5 bases each). CDR3 length equals 15 residues. Germline CDR1 reads SGHDT; CDR2 reads YYEEEE. V shed 1 base and J shed 1 base, with 10 bases lying between them. The CDR3 DNA reads TGTGCCAGCAGCTTGCGACTGGGGGGCACAGATACGCAGTATTTT. Amino acids: CASSLRLGGTDTQYF.

The chain uses TRBV5-4 and TRBJ1-1, with 7 bases that match TRBD1. CDR3 length: 14 residues. Germline CDR1 is SGHNT and CDR2 is YYREEE (reference sequence). The junction had 4 bases not matched to a gene; V was cut back by 1 base and J by 4 bases. The CDR3 region is CASSLTGDLTEAFF. The CDR3 DNA is TGTGCCAGCAGCTTGACAGGGGACCTCACTGAAGCTTTCTTT.

This chain links TRBV5-1 with TRBJ1-4, with D possibly TRBD1 on 5 matching bases. The germline V gene has CDR1 SGHRS and CDR2 YFSETQ. The CDR3 is 15 residues long. The ends were cut back, 5 bases at V and 6 bases at J, with 17 bases in the middle. CDR3 bases: TGCGCCAGCAGGGGTCCGGCAGGGTGGTATGAAAAACTGTTTTTT. Protein sequence: CASRGPAGWYEKLFF.

The chain couples TRBV21-1 to TRBJ1-1; the tabulated D call, TRBD1, remains unverified against the DNA. TRBV21-1 is listed as a pseudogene. The CDR3 spans 14 residues. CDR3 amino acids: CASNRTGGNTEAFF. The CDR3 DNA reads TGTGCCAGCAACAGGACAGGCGGGAACACTGAAGCTTTCTTT.

The chain uses TRBV3-1 (or the pseudogene TRBV3-2) and TRBJ2-5, with D maybe TRBD2 (5 bases). The V gene's germline CDR1 is LGHDT and CDR2 YNNKEL (reference sequence). The V end lost 7 bases, the J end lost 2 bases, and 23 bases lay between the germline ends. This CDR3 spans 17 amino acids. The DNA for the CDR3 is TGTGCCAGCATCTCCCCAGGTGGGGTCTCGGGGCAAGAGACCCAGTACTTC. Residues: CASISPGGVSGQETQYF.

This chain links TRBV4-1 with TRBJ2-1; 8 bases line up with TRBD2. The CDR3 contains 15 residues. Per germline, CDR1 MGHRA and CDR2 YSYEKL. V lost 4 bases, J lost 8 bases, and 10 bases stayed unmatched. CDR3 region: CASSPERTSRDEQFF. The CDR3 DNA reads TGCGCCAGCAGCCCGGAGAGGACTAGCCGCGATGAGCAGTTCTTC.

The chain has TRBV7-6 and TRBJ2-7; tentatively, D is TRBD1 (6 bases). Germline V gene data show CDR1 as SGHVS and CDR2 as FNYEAQ. This CDR3 contains 15 residues. Between the trimmed V and J ends, which lost 3 bases and 5 bases, there was a span of 17 bases. The chain's CDR3 is CASSFRGGNVHEQYF. The CDR3 DNA is TGTGCCAGCAGCTTCAGGGGCGGTAATGTCCACGAGCAGTACTTC.